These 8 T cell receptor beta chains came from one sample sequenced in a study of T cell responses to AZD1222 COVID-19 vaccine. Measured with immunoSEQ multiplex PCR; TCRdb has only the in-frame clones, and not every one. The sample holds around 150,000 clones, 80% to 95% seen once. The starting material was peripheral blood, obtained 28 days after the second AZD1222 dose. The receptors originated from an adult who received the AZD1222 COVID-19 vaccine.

CDR3 DNA sequence: TGTGCCTGGAGTCTTGGGGGGTACCAAGAGACCCAGTACTTC. This encodes CAWSLGGYQETQYF. The chain employs TRBV30 and TRBJ2-5, with D tentatively TRBD2 (6 bases). The CDR3 covers 14 residues. Per the germline V gene, CDR1 is GTSNPN and CDR2 is SVGIG (reference sequence). The ends were cut back, 2 bases at V and 0 bases at J, with 10 bases in the middle.

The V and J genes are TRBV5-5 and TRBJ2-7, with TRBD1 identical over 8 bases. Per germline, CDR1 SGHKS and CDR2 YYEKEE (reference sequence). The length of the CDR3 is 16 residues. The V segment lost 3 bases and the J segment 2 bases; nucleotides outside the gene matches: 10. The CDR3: CASSWESGTGAYEQYF. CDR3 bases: TGTGCCAGCAGCTGGGAATCCGGGACAGGAGCCTACGAGCAGTACTTC.

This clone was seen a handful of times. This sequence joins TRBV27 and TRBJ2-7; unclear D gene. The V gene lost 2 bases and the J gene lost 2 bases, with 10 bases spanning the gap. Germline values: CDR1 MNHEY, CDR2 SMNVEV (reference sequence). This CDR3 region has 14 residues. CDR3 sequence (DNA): TGTGCCAGCAGTTTAGTCACCTCCCCCTACGAGCAGTACTTC. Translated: CASSLVTSPYEQYF.

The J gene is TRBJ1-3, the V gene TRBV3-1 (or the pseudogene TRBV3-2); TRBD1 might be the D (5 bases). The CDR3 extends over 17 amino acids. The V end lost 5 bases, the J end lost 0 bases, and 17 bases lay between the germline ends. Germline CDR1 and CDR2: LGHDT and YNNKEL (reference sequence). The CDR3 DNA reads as TGTGCCAGCAGCTCGTATTCAGACAGAACCTCTGGAAACACCATATATTTT. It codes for CASSSYSDRTSGNTIYF.

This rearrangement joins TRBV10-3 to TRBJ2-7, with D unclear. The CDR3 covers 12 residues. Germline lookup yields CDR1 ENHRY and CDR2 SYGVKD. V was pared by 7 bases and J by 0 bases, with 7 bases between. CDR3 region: CAIKTSSYEQYF. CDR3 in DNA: TGTGCCATCAAAACGAGCTCCTACGAGCAGTACTTC.

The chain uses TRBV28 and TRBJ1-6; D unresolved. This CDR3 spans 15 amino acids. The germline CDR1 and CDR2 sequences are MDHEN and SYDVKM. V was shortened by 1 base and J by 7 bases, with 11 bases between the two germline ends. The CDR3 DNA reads TGTGCCAGCAGTTTATCCCGACGGACCAATTCACCCCTCCACTTT. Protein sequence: CASSLSRRTNSPLHF.

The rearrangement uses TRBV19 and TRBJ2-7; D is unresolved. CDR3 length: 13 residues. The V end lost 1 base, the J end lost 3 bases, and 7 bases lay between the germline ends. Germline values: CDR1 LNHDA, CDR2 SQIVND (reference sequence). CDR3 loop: CASSIGLYYEQYF. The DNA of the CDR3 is TGTGCCAGTAGTATAGGCCTCTACTACGAGCAGTACTTC. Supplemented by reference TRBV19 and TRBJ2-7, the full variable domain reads DGGITQSPKYLFRKEGQNVTLSCEQNLNHDAMYWYRQDPGQGLRLIYYSQIVNDFQKGDIAEGYSVSREKKESFPLTVTSAQKNPTAFYLCASSIGLYYEQYFGPGTRLTVT.

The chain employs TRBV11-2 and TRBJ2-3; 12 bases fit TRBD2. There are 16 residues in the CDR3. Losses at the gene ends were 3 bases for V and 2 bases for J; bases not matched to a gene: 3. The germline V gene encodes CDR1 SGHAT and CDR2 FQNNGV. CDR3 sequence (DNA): TGTGCCAGCAGCTTCGGACTAGCGGGGTCCACAGATACGCAGTATTTT. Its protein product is CASSFGLAGSTDTQYF.